The 13 T cell receptor beta chains given below trace back to one sample, sequenced in a study of shared clonotypes between healthy human individuals. Measured with immunoSEQ multiplex PCR; TCRdb has only the in-frame clones, and not every one. The sample consists of approximately 1,500,000 clones, 96% of them appearing once. The sample taken for sequencing was naive CD4+ T cells sorted from blood. Described subset: CD45RA+ positively selected. All receptors come from a man between 25 and 39 years old in good health.

The CDR3, as DNA: TGCGCCAGCAGACAAGATAGCGGGAGAGGTGAGGAGACCCAGTACTTC. It encodes CASRQDSGRGEETQYF. The V and J genes are TRBV5-1 and TRBJ2-5; 9 bases map to TRBD2. The CDR3 runs to 16 residues. With V trimmed by 5 bases and J by 5 bases, 13 bases remained unmatched. In germline, CDR1 is SGHRS, CDR2 YFSETQ.

The V and J genes are TRBV6-6 and TRBJ2-7; 12 nucleotides align to TRBD1. J lost 1 base, V lost 7 bases, and 2 bases had no gene match. Germline CDR1 is MNHNY and CDR2 is SVGAGI (reference sequence). CDR3 length equals 14 residues. The CDR3 sequence is CASKGQGASYEQYF. DNA for the CDR3: TGTGCCAGCAAGGGACAGGGGGCTTCCTACGAGCAGTACTTC.

J is TRBJ2-7 and V is TRBV15; no definite D call. CDR1 LNHNV and CDR2 YYDKDF come from the germline V gene (reference sequence). This CDR3 spans 15 amino acids. With 0 bases removed from V and 4 bases from J, the gap between germline ends came to 13 bases. The CDR3 spells CATSREGSGWYEQYF. CDR3 bases: TGTGCCACCAGCAGAGAGGGCAGTGGGTGGTACGAGCAGTACTTC.

About this clone itself: Other DNA sequences in the same sample also yield this CDR3. The chain has TRBV5-1 and TRBJ2-7; TRBD1 agrees at 11 bases. The CDR3 sequence is 15 residues long. Germline V CDR1 and CDR2: SGHRS, YFSETQ. V was pared by 0 bases and J by 7 bases, with 6 bases of the junction left unmatched. DNA for the CDR3: TGCGCCAGCAGCTTGGCCGGACAGGGGGCTAGTGAGCAGTACTTC. Translation gives CASSLAGQGASEQYF.

This chain joins TRBV5-1 and TRBJ1-4; D unresolved. CDR1 and CDR2 from the germline V gene are SGHRS and YFSETQ. The CDR3 covers 16 residues. Trimming stripped 0 bases from V and 0 bases from J, with 9 bases between. The CDR3 nucleotides are TGCGCCAGCAGCTTGGGTGGGCAGACAACTAATGAAAAACTGTTTTTT. It translates to CASSLGGQTTNEKLFF.

The table lists this clone with a count of one. The CDR3 DNA is TGTGCCAGTAGTATAGTTGCCTTCTACGAGCAGTACTTC. Encoded protein: CASSIVAFYEQYF. The rearrangement links TRBV19 to TRBJ2-7; D gene ambiguous. V was shortened by 1 base and J by 3 bases, with 7 bases between the two germline ends. The CDR3 covers 13 residues. Germline lookup yields CDR1 LNHDA and CDR2 SQIVND (reference sequence). Drawing the rest from reference TRBV19 and TRBJ2-7, the complete variable domain is DGGITQSPKYLFRKEGQNVTLSCEQNLNHDAMYWYRQDPGQGLRLIYYSQIVNDFQKGDIAEGYSVSREKKESFPLTVTSAQKNPTAFYLCASSIVAFYEQYFGPGTRLTVT.

This clone was detected only once. This rearrangement joins TRBV5-1 to TRBJ1-3; D is ambiguous. V was cut by 3 bases and J by 0 bases, with 16 bases left in between. The CDR3 runs to 17 residues. Germline CDR1 is SGHRS and CDR2 is YFSETQ. This chain's CDR3 is CASSSSPTQRSGNTIYF. Here the CDR3 DNA reads TGCGCCAGCAGCTCCTCCCCGACTCAGCGCTCTGGAAACACCATATATTTT.

This rearrangement joins TRBV27 to TRBJ2-7; TRBD2 agrees at 8 bases. CDR1 and CDR2 from the germline V gene are MNHEY and SMNVEV (reference sequence). The CDR3 has 14 residues. The V segment lost 6 bases and the J segment 5 bases; nucleotides outside the gene matches: 9. The CDR3 DNA is TGTGCCAGCAGGGGTATCGCGGGAGGCGACGAGCAGTACTTC. Encoded protein: CASRGIAGGDEQYF.

The chain combines TRBV5-1 with TRBJ2-5; D unresolved. Per germline, CDR1 SGHRS and CDR2 YFSETQ. Trimming removed 5 bases from V and 2 bases from J, with 7 bases in between. The CDR3 spans 12 residues. The CDR3, as DNA: TGCGCCAGCAGGGCGGATCAAGAGACCCAGTACTTC. It specifies CASRADQETQYF.

The J gene is TRBJ2-5, the V gene TRBV19; D gene uncertain. V was cut by 5 bases and J by 2 bases, with 12 bases left in between. In germline, CDR1 is LNHDA, CDR2 SQIVND (reference sequence). The length of the CDR3 is 14 residues. The CDR3 spells CASSRRHQQETQYF. The CDR3 DNA is TGTGCCAGTAGTCGACGACACCAGCAAGAGACCCAGTACTTC.

This sequence joins TRBV19 and TRBJ1-5; D remains ambiguous. The germline CDR1 and CDR2 sequences are LNHDA and SQIVND (reference sequence). V was cut by 8 bases and J by 0 bases, with 14 bases left in between. The CDR3 is 15 amino acids. The CDR3 DNA sequence: TGTGCCAGTCTTCCACAAGCGAATAGCAATCAGCCCCAGCATTTT. This gives the protein CASLPQANSNQPQHF.

V usage is TRBV25-1 and J usage is TRBJ1-1; 7 bases agree with TRBD1. This CDR3 is built from 14 residues. Trimming at V came to 11 bases and at J to 0 bases, leaving 9 bases not matched to a gene. Germline values: CDR1 MGHDK, CDR2 SYGVNS. The CDR3: CAASGGMVNTEAFF. The CDR3 DNA reads TGTGCCGCTTCAGGGGGTATGGTGAACACTGAAGCTTTCTTT.

The chain uses TRBV5-1 and TRBJ2-3, with D unclear. Germline loops: CDR1 SGHRS, CDR2 YFSETQ. The CDR3 length is 13 residues. Trimming pared 2 bases from V and 6 bases from J, leaving 10 bases between. The CDR3 protein is CASSFSTADTQYF. CDR3 coding DNA: TGCGCCAGCAGCTTCTCAACCGCGGATACGCAGTATTTT.